The 13 T cell receptor beta chains below all came from one sample that was sequenced in a study of blood T cell repertoires in COVID-19. The method was immunoSEQ multiplex PCR; TCRdb's version includes in-frame clones alone and lacks a portion of them. The table records about 200,000 clones, 86% of them present only once. Sequencing was carried out using PBMCs or T cells enriched from blood (not recorded which). Every receptor here comes from a man aged 40-55 years with acute COVID-19.

J is TRBJ2-7 and V is TRBV4-2; 7 bases fit TRBD2. Trimming removed 4 bases from V and 11 bases from J; junction bases left unmatched: 11. The CDR3 is 13 residues long. CDR1 and CDR2 from the germline V gene are LGHNA and YNFKEQ. The CDR3 DNA follows: TGTGCCAGCAGCCCGATGGGTTTCGGGAGGAAGTACTTC. The encoded protein is CASSPMGFGRKYF.

The chain uses TRBV30 and TRBJ2-3; 11 nucleotides align to TRBD2. The CDR3 spans 15 residues. J lost 5 bases, V lost 1 base, and 5 bases had no gene match. Germline V lookup: CDR1 GTSNPN, CDR2 SVGIG (reference sequence). For the CDR3, the DNA is TGTGCCTGGAGTGGACTAGCGGGATTAGGAGATACGCAGTATTTT. It specifies CAWSGLAGLGDTQYF. The full variable domain, in which reference TRBV30 and TRBJ2-3 provide the parts outside the CDR3, is SQTIHQWPATLVQPVGSPLSLECTVEGTSNPNLYWYRQAAGRGLQLLFYSVGIGQISSEVPQNLSASRPQDRQFILSSKKLLLSDSGFYLCAWSGLAGLGDTQYFGPGTRLTVL.

The chain carries TRBV3-1 (or the pseudogene TRBV3-2) and TRBJ1-2; a possible D gene is TRBD1 (6 bases). V lost 1 base to trimming and J lost 3 bases, with 9 bases between them. The CDR3 length is 14 residues. CDR1 is LGHDT, CDR2 YNNKEL, per germline (reference sequence). CDR3 nucleotide sequence: TGTGCCAGCAGCCAAGGCTGGGGGCACTATGGCTACACCTTC. It is translated as CASSQGWGHYGYTF.

The rearrangement uses TRBV28 and TRBJ1-1; D remains ambiguous. This CDR3 is built from 13 residues. CDR1 is MDHEN, CDR2 SYDVKM, per germline. V lost 4 bases to trimming and J lost 6 bases, with 12 bases between them. CDR3 sequence: CASSSRDFPEAFF. The DNA of the CDR3 is TGTGCCAGCAGTTCCCGGGATTTCCCTGAAGCTTTCTTT.

This rearrangement joins TRBV11-2 to TRBJ2-2; tentatively, D is TRBD2 (6 bases). The germline V and J ends were trimmed by 5 bases and 7 bases, with 11 bases remaining between them. This CDR3 is 13 amino acids long. CDR1 is SGHAT and CDR2 is FQNNGV in the germline V gene. CDR3: CASSGDFGGELFF. The DNA of the CDR3 is TGTGCCAGCAGCGGGGACTTTGGCGGGGAGCTGTTTTTT.

This chain links TRBV24-1 with TRBJ2-2, with 7 bases lining up with TRBD1. Germline CDR1 reads KGHDR; CDR2 reads SFDVKD. CDR3 length: 21 amino acids. With 4 bases clipped from V and 1 base from J, the junction kept 20 bases outside the gene matches. The CDR3 coding sequence is TGTGCCACCAGTGAACCCACTTTGTTCCCAGGGGGAAAAGGGAACACCGGGGAGCTGTTTTTT. As protein: CATSEPTLFPGGKGNTGELFF.

This chain links TRBV11-1 with TRBJ2-1; 10 bases map to TRBD2. V was clipped by 0 bases and J by 7 bases; unmatched bases: 6. This CDR3 comprises 16 residues. Germline V gene sequence: CDR1 SGHAT, CDR2 FQDESV (reference sequence). CDR3 protein: CASSLALAGVRNEQFF. CDR3 coding DNA: TGTGCCAGCAGCTTAGCGCTAGCGGGAGTCCGTAATGAGCAGTTCTTC.

The genes are TRBV9 and TRBJ2-7, with TRBD1 matching 7 bases. With 6 bases clipped from V and 5 bases from J, the junction kept 5 bases outside the gene matches. Germline V lookup: CDR1 SGDLS, CDR2 YYNGEE. This CDR3 has 12 amino acids. CDR3: CASKGAGNEQYF. The CDR3 region has the DNA TGTGCCAGCAAGGGGGCCGGGAACGAGCAGTACTTC. The whole variable domain, remainder taken from reference TRBV9 and TRBJ2-7, is DSGVTQTPKHLITATGQRVTLRCSPRSGDLSVYWYQQSLDQGLQFLIQYYNGEERAKGNILERFSAQQFPDLHSELNLSSLELGDSALYFCASKGAGNEQYFGPGTRLTVT.

The chain carries TRBV19 and TRBJ1-4; the match to TRBD1 covers 8 bases. CDR1 LNHDA and CDR2 SQIVND come from the germline V gene (reference sequence). Losses at the gene ends were 7 bases for V and 10 bases for J; bases not matched to a gene: 8. This CDR3 is built from 13 residues. The CDR3: CASKQGVFGKLFF. CDR3 coding DNA: TGTGCCAGTAAACAGGGGGTTTTCGGAAAACTGTTTTTT.

This chain joins TRBV3-1 (or the pseudogene TRBV3-2) and TRBJ1-1; tentatively, D is TRBD1 (5 bases). Germline V lookup: CDR1 LGHDT, CDR2 YNNKEL (reference sequence). V lost 0 bases, J lost 11 bases, and 16 bases lay in between. This CDR3 contains 14 residues. The CDR3 region is CASSQEGLAGEAFF. The CDR3 DNA is TGTGCCAGCAGCCAAGAGGGGCTGGCAGGCGAGGCTTTCTTT.

The chain carries TRBV29-1 and TRBJ2-5; tentative D call: TRBD2 (6 bases). The germline V gene encodes CDR1 SQVTM and CDR2 ANQGSEA. Trimming left V 3 bases short and J 1 base short, with 9 bases between. The CDR3 runs to 13 residues. CDR3 sequence: CSVELGGQETQYF. The CDR3 DNA sequence: TGCAGCGTTGAGTTGGGGGGCCAAGAGACCCAGTACTTC.

The chain links TRBV18 to TRBJ1-3, with D possibly TRBD1 on 5 matching bases. Looked up from germline, CDR1 is KGHSH and CDR2 is LQKENI. CDR3 length: 16 amino acids. Trimming shortened V by 5 bases and J by 6 bases, and 20 bases separated the two germline ends. CDR3 nucleotide sequence: TGTGCCAGCTCATCGAAGGGGCATCGACTAGAAAACACCATATATTTT. The encoded protein is CASSSKGHRLENTIYF.

The rearrangement links TRBV5-1 to TRBJ2-1; D uncertain. This CDR3 has 14 amino acids. CDR1 and CDR2 (germline): SGHRS, YFSETQ. V shed 4 bases and J shed 5 bases, with 13 bases lying between them. The CDR3 here is CASSVKAPDNEQFF. Written as DNA, the CDR3 is TGCGCCAGCAGCGTAAAAGCACCGGACAATGAGCAGTTCTTC.